The 21 T cell receptor beta chains given below trace back to one sample, sequenced in a study of spatial heterogeneity in lung cancer. Time point described: sample taken at primary tumor resection. No cell sorting; template was whole RNA from tumor, lung tissue or PBMC. TCRdb processed the 5' RACE reads anew with MiXCR; each CDR3 protein has one entry. This table has about 5,700 distinct CDR3 sequences, 12% appearing once. The sample consisted of normal lung tissue next to the tumor, taken at surgery. The receptors stem from a male donor with early-stage non-small cell lung cancer.

This clonotype is categorized as medium-sized (0.01 to 0.1%). The chain couples TRBV7-2 to TRBJ1-2; 7 positions agree with TRBD1. CDR1 and CDR2 from the germline V gene are SGHTA and FQGNSA. Germline trimming cut 4 bases from V and 5 bases from J; bases unmatched to any gene: 7. The CDR3 is made up of 14 amino acids. This chain's CDR3 is CASSSSGGMYGYTF. The DNA for the CDR3 is TGTGCCAGCAGCTCATCAGGGGGAATGTATGGCTACACCTTC.

This clonotype was detected many times. The genes are TRBV3-1 and TRBJ1-1, with D unclear. This CDR3 is 15 amino acids long. V lost 4 bases, J lost 4 bases, and 16 bases lay in between. Germline CDR1 is LGHDT and CDR2 is YNNKEL (reference sequence). Here the CDR3 DNA reads TGTGCCAGCAGCCTGGAGGGCGGAACGGGCACTGAAGCTTTCTTT. This sequence encodes CASSLEGGTGTEAFF.

This clonotype has ten or more counts. The rearrangement links TRBV10-3 to TRBJ2-7, with 8 positions matching TRBD2. The CDR3 length is 15 residues. J gave up 4 bases and V 0 bases, and 5 bases lay outside the gene matches. Germline V gene sequence: CDR1 ENHRY, CDR2 SYGVKD. DNA of the CDR3: TGTGCCATCAGTGAGTCCCGGGAGGGGGGTTACGAGCAGTACTTC. Translating gives CAISESREGGYEQYF.

This clonotype is medium-sized in the sample. This sequence joins TRBV2 and TRBJ1-5; D unresolved. The CDR3 totals 13 residues. The V and J ends lost 0 bases and 7 bases respectively, with 7 bases between them. Looked up from germline, CDR1 is SNHLY and CDR2 is FYNNEI. CDR3 sequence (DNA): TGTGCCAGCAGTGAAGCGGGCAGGCAGCCCCAGCATTTT. Its protein is CASSEAGRQPQHF.

This clonotype is medium-sized in the sample. This chain links TRBV7-2 with TRBJ2-5; D is undetermined. This CDR3 comprises 13 residues. Germline values: CDR1 SGHTA, CDR2 FQGNSA. V lost 1 base, J lost 4 bases, and 7 bases lay in between. The CDR3 is CASSLVTGETQYF. CDR3 in DNA: TGTGCCAGCAGCTTAGTTACTGGAGAGACCCAGTACTTC. Full variable domain (remainder filled in from reference TRBV7-2 and TRBJ2-5): GAGVSQSPSNKVTEKGKDVELRCDPISGHTALYWYRQSLGQGLEFLIYFQGNSAPDKSGLPSDRFSAERTGGSVSTLTIQRTQQEDSAVYLCASSLVTGETQYFGPGTRLLVL.

This chain links TRBV29-1 with TRBJ1-2; D call uncertain. Between the trimmed V and J ends, which lost 6 bases and 2 bases, there was a span of 10 bases. This CDR3 is built from 12 residues. In germline, CDR1 is SQVTM, CDR2 ANQGSEA. The CDR3 spells CSVQDGNYGYTF. The CDR3 DNA sequence: TGCAGCGTCCAGGACGGCAACTATGGCTACACCTTC.

Within the sample, this clonotype is medium-sized. The chain joins TRBV9 to TRBJ2-1; 7 nucleotides line up with TRBD1. V shed 3 bases, J shed 5 bases, and the junction held 8 bases outside the gene matches. The germline CDR1 and CDR2 sequences are SGDLS and YYNGEE. This CDR3 has 15 residues. In DNA form, the CDR3 reads TGTGCCAGCAGCGGGGGGACAGAGGGTAACAATGAGCAGTTCTTC. Its translation is CASSGGTEGNNEQFF.

This clonotype counts as medium-sized. The chain uses TRBV7-3 and TRBJ2-2, with 9 bases identical to TRBD2. V was pared by 1 base and J by 1 base, with 4 bases of the junction left unmatched. Germline assignment: CDR1 SGHTA and CDR2 FQGTGA. This CDR3 contains 17 residues. The CDR3 coding sequence is TGTGCCAGCAGCTTAAGTCCGACTAGCGGGAACACCGGGGAGCTGTTTTTT. The encoded protein is CASSLSPTSGNTGELFF. Filled out from reference TRBV7-3 and TRBJ2-2, the complete variable domain reads GAGVSQTPSNKVTEKGKYVELRCDPISGHTALYWYRQSLGQGPEFLIYFQGTGAADDSGLPNDRFFAVRPEGSVSTLKIQRTERGDSAVYLCASSLSPTSGNTGELFFGEGSRLTVL.

Relative to its sample, this clonotype is medium-sized (0.01 to 0.1%). The rearrangement joins TRBV10-3 to TRBJ1-1; TRBD1 is a possible D gene (5 bases). The CDR3 runs to 16 residues. Deletions cut 4 bases from V and 1 base from J, with 16 bases between. The germline V gene encodes CDR1 ENHRY and CDR2 SYGVKD. DNA of the CDR3: TGTGCCATCAGTGGGGATGAGGGGCGGCAGAACACTGAAGCTTTCTTT. Its translation is CAISGDEGRQNTEAFF.

This clonotype was seen repeatedly, ten times or more. The V and J genes are TRBV6-6 and TRBJ1-4; TRBD1 matches at 7 bases. Looked up from germline, CDR1 is MNHNY and CDR2 is SVGAGI (reference sequence). The J segment lost 6 bases and the V segment lost 6 bases, leaving 7 bases of the junction unmatched. The CDR3 has 14 residues. The CDR3 protein is CASSKNRGDEKLFF. CDR3 nucleotides: TGTGCCAGCAGCAAGAACAGGGGCGATGAAAAACTGTTTTTT.

This clonotype was seen many times. The rearrangement links TRBV29-1 to TRBJ2-7, with D possibly called TRBD1 or TRBD2 (5 bases each). CDR1 and CDR2 from the germline V gene are SQVTM and ANQGSEA. The CDR3 consists of 12 residues. Trimming took off 7 bases at V and 6 bases at J, with 16 bases between the two ends. The CDR3 DNA sequence: TGCAGCGCTGCAGTTGGGGGAGCCGAGCAGTACTTC. This sequence encodes CSAAVGGAEQYF.

This clonotype is medium-sized. This chain links TRBV29-1 with TRBJ2-1, with 9 bases identical to TRBD2. From germline, CDR1 is SQVTM and CDR2 ANQGSEA. The CDR3 has 12 amino acids. The ends lost 5 bases at V and 10 bases at J; junction bases unmatched: 6. Written as DNA, the CDR3 is TGCAGCGTTCGCCGACTAGCGGAGGAGCAGTTCTTC. The encoded protein is CSVRRLAEEQFF.

The chain is built from TRBV7-2 and TRBJ2-7, with TRBD1 matching 9 bases. The junction had 4 bases not matched to a gene; V was cut back by 4 bases and J by 3 bases. The length of the CDR3 is 14 residues. Germline V gene data show CDR1 as SGHTA and CDR2 as FQGNSA. For the CDR3, the DNA is TGTGCCAGCAGCTCGGGACAGGGTGACTACGAGCAGTACTTC. Translated: CASSSGQGDYEQYF.

This clonotype was seen at least ten times. The chain is built from TRBV28 and TRBJ2-7, with D unresolved. The CDR3 extends over 13 amino acids. Trimming removed 7 bases at V and 2 bases at J, with 12 bases between. Germline V gene data show CDR1 as MDHEN and CDR2 as SYDVKM. CDR3 region: CASNQETTYEQYF. CDR3 sequence (DNA): TGTGCCAGCAACCAGGAGACCACCTACGAGCAGTACTTC.

This clonotype has ten or more counts. The CDR3 reads CAGGSSARGSPLHF. The CDR3 DNA follows: TGTGCCGGCGGATCAAGCGCCCGGGGTTCACCCCTCCACTTT. The rearrangement uses TRBV6-2 or TRBV6-3 and TRBJ1-6; the D is unclear. V gave up 11 bases and J gave up 9 bases, with 20 bases separating them. The germline V gene encodes CDR1 MNHEY and CDR2 SVGEGT. The CDR3 totals 14 residues.

This clonotype has a count of ten or more. This chain uses TRBV15 with TRBJ2-2; D is unresolved. The CDR3 has 14 amino acids. CDR1 and CDR2 from the germline V gene are LNHNV and YYDKDF (reference sequence). The germline V and J ends were trimmed by 5 bases and 0 bases, with 7 bases remaining between them. Here the CDR3 DNA reads TGTGCCACCAGCTTCGGATCGAACACCGGGGAGCTGTTTTTT. It is translated as CATSFGSNTGELFF.

This clonotype rates as medium-sized. The chain couples TRBV29-1 to TRBJ2-5, with D maybe TRBD1 (6 bases). In germline, CDR1 is SQVTM, CDR2 ANQGSEA. This CDR3 spans 13 amino acids. Trimming removed 4 bases from V and 1 base from J, with 10 bases in between. CDR3 DNA: TGCAGCGTTGGACAGGTTAGCCAAGAGACCCAGTACTTC. Amino acids: CSVGQVSQETQYF.

This clonotype was found many times. The rearrangement links TRBV15 to TRBJ2-7; no reliable D call. V lost 3 bases, J lost 0 bases, and 12 bases lay in between. The germline gives CDR1 LNHNV, CDR2 YYDKDF (reference sequence). CDR3 length: 15 residues. For the CDR3, the DNA is TGTGCCACCAGCAGCCCTCCCGACGGCTCCTACGAGCAGTACTTC. It translates to CATSSPPDGSYEQYF.

The sample holds many counts of this clonotype. The V gene is TRBV12-3 or TRBV12-4, the J gene TRBJ2-5, with TRBD1 matching over 7 bases. This CDR3 comprises 14 residues. The V gene end was trimmed by 6 bases and the J gene end by 2 bases; junction bases not matched to a gene: 6. The CDR3 nucleotides read TGTGCCAGCAGGTCCACAGGGGAACAAGAGACCCAGTACTTC. Its translation: CASRSTGEQETQYF.

The chain carries TRBV2 and TRBJ2-3; D gene ambiguous. Trimming pared 3 bases from V and 6 bases from J, leaving 4 bases between. The CDR3 runs to 11 residues. The germline gives CDR1 SNHLY, CDR2 FYNNEI. This CDR3 is CASSDRDTQYF. The CDR3 DNA sequence: TGTGCCAGCAGTGACAGGGATACGCAGTATTTT.

In DNA form, the CDR3 reads TGTGCCAGCAGTTACAAAAGAACAGGGGGGCACGGCTACACCTTC. As protein: CASSYKRTGGHGYTF. The chain recombines TRBV6-5 with TRBJ1-2; 8 positions match TRBD1. This CDR3 has 15 amino acids. Trimming removed 2 bases from V and 8 bases from J; junction bases left unmatched: 10. Germline CDR1 is MNHEY and CDR2 is SVGAGI.